What follows are 18 T cell receptor beta chains derived from one specimen sequenced in a study of cytomegalovirus exposure and HLA in healthy donors. PCR primers comprised 60 Vbeta and 13 Jbeta primers. Libraries were prepared by immunoSEQ multiplex PCR; TCRdb keeps only in-frame clonotypes and omits some of them. This table holds 160,000 or so clones, about 80% found once. Material: PBMCs. Source of these receptors: a woman aged 45-65 years in good health and CMV-seronegative.

The V call is TRBV11-3, the J call TRBJ2-3; tentative D call: TRBD2 (6 bases). CDR3 length: 17 residues. Trimming stripped 4 bases from V and 3 bases from J, with 20 bases between. The germline V gene encodes CDR1 SGHNT and CDR2 YENEEA. The CDR3 coding sequence is TGTGCCAGCAGCTGGAGGGGATCTGGAGGGACGACAGATACGCAGTATTTT. Translating it yields CASSWRGSGGTTDTQYF.

The chain joins TRBV29-1 to TRBJ1-1; the D gene is possibly TRBD1 (6 bases). Trimming stripped 6 bases from V and 5 bases from J, with 16 bases between. The CDR3 has 13 residues. Germline CDR1 reads SQVTM; CDR2 reads ANQGSEA. CDR3 amino acids: CSVPGGRTTEAFF. As DNA, the CDR3 is TGCAGCGTCCCCGGGGGGCGGACTACTGAAGCTTTCTTT.

This clone was detected only once. The V gene is TRBV4-1, the J gene TRBJ2-4; 7 bases are a match to TRBD2. The CDR3 covers 17 residues. J lost 7 bases, V lost 8 bases, and 20 bases had no gene match. CDR1 is MGHRA, CDR2 YSYEKL, per germline. As DNA, the CDR3 is TGCGCCAGCGGCGCGGGGTTCCCAGCGGGGCGCGGGAACATTCAGTACTTC. It encodes CASGAGFPAGRGNIQYF.

J is TRBJ2-5 and V is TRBV4-3, with a tentative D call TRBD1 (6 bases). The CDR3 covers 16 residues. V was cut by 4 bases and J by 5 bases, with 20 bases left in between. The germline CDR1 and CDR2 sequences are LGHNA and YSLEER. CDR3 nucleotide sequence: TGCGCCAGCAGCCTCAAGGGCAGGGGTCTGCAGGAGACCCAGTACTTC. Translating it yields CASSLKGRGLQETQYF.

The chain uses TRBV13 and TRBJ1-1; 7 nucleotides agree with TRBD1. Germline-derived CDR1 and CDR2 are PRHDT and FYEKMQ (reference sequence). V was clipped by 3 bases and J by 1 base; unmatched bases: 17. The CDR3 is 19 residues long. The CDR3 DNA follows: TGTGCCAGCAGCTTCGGCCCGTCTTCCCGACAGGGCCCGAACACTGAAGCTTTCTTT. Its protein product is CASSFGPSSRQGPNTEAFF.

V and J are TRBV11-2 and TRBJ1-2, with 10 positions matching TRBD1. In germline, CDR1 is SGHAT, CDR2 FQNNGV. V lost 4 bases, J lost 7 bases, and 9 bases stayed unmatched. There are 15 residues in the CDR3. The CDR3 protein is CASSSRQGASFGYTF. The CDR3 nucleotides are TGTGCCAGCAGCTCACGACAGGGGGCTAGTTTTGGCTACACCTTC.

Worth noting for this clone: This specimen includes other DNA sequences encoding the same CDR3. The V and J genes are TRBV27 and TRBJ2-1, with 9 nucleotides matching TRBD2. J lost 4 bases, V lost 3 bases, and 4 bases had no gene match. CDR1 is MNHEY, CDR2 SMNVEV, per germline (reference sequence). The CDR3 has 15 residues. The CDR3 nucleotides read TGTGCCAGCAGTTTCGGGCTAGCGGGATACAATGAGCAGTTCTTC. Its translation is CASSFGLAGYNEQFF.

V is TRBV19 and J is TRBJ2-3; 11 bases agree with TRBD1. Germline CDR1 reads LNHDA; CDR2 reads SQIVND (reference sequence). The trim removed 5 bases at V and 5 bases at J, leaving 9 bases unmatched. The CDR3 has 16 amino acids. The CDR3 reads CASSPRTGGILDTQYF. CDR3 DNA: TGTGCCAGTAGTCCCCGGACAGGGGGCATTTTAGATACGCAGTATTTT.

The chain carries TRBV27 and TRBJ2-5; D unresolved. CDR3 length equals 14 residues. Germline V gives CDR1 MNHEY, CDR2 SMNVEV (reference sequence). Trimming took 4 bases from V and 1 from J, leaving 10 bases between them. The CDR3 loop reads CASSSPPGQETQYF. In DNA, the CDR3 is TGTGCCAGCAGTTCGCCCCCCGGCCAAGAGACCCAGTACTTC.

In regard to this clone: This CDR3 is also generated by other DNA sequences in the sample. V gene TRBV7-7 combines with J gene TRBJ1-4; 7 nucleotides match TRBD1. The CDR3 covers 17 residues. The germline CDR1 and CDR2 sequences are SSHAT and FNYEAQ (reference sequence). V gave up 5 bases and J gave up 3 bases; unmatched junction bases: 12. DNA of the CDR3: TGTGCCAGCAGCCCAGAGACAGGGCGAAGGGCTAATGAAAAACTGTTTTTT. Residues: CASSPETGRRANEKLFF.

This chain joins TRBV5-4 and TRBJ1-1; the D is unclear. CDR1 and CDR2 (germline): SGHNT, YYREEE (reference sequence). This CDR3 is 14 amino acids long. Trimming shortened V by 5 bases and J by 0 bases, and 11 bases separated the two germline ends. The CDR3 is CASSAGELNTEAFF. CDR3 coding DNA: TGTGCCAGCAGTGCCGGGGAGCTGAACACTGAAGCTTTCTTT. Variable domain in full (rest from reference TRBV5-4 and TRBJ1-1): ETGVTQSPTHLIKTRGQQVTLRCSSQSGHNTVSWYQQALGQGPQFIFQYYREEENGRGNFPPRFSGLQFPNYSSELNVNALELDDSALYLCASSAGELNTEAFFGQGTRLTVV.

This clone was recorded only once. The CDR3 reads CASSLAAGQYEKLFF. DNA for the CDR3: TGTGCCAGCAGCTTAGCAGCCGGACAGTACGAAAAACTGTTTTTT. The chain combines TRBV7-9 with TRBJ1-4, with D perhaps matching TRBD1 (6 bases). The germline V gene encodes CDR1 SEHNR and CDR2 FQNEAQ (reference sequence). Trimming removed 0 bases from V and 8 bases from J, with 13 bases in between. The CDR3 contains 15 residues.

V gene TRBV30 combines with J gene TRBJ2-1; 12 nucleotides line up with TRBD2. V gave up 4 bases and J gave up 7 bases; unmatched junction bases: 11. Germline assignment: CDR1 GTSNPN and CDR2 SVGIG (reference sequence). CDR3 size: 16 residues. CDR3 residues: CAWTGLAGSGRNEQFF. DNA of the CDR3: TGTGCCTGGACCGGACTAGCGGGATCAGGGCGTAATGAGCAGTTCTTC.

This clone was counted once. V usage is TRBV5-1 and J usage is TRBJ2-2; 9 bases align to TRBD2. Germline V lookup: CDR1 SGHRS, CDR2 YFSETQ. The CDR3 consists of 16 residues. J was trimmed by 2 bases and V by 5 bases; bases with no gene match: 7. DNA for the CDR3: TGCGCCAGCAGTAAGCGGGAGGTAGAAAACACCGGGGAGCTGTTTTTT. Residues: CASSKREVENTGELFF.

The V gene is TRBV19, the J gene TRBJ1-1, with a weak D call TRBD1 (5 bases). Germline V lookup: CDR1 LNHDA, CDR2 SQIVND (reference sequence). Deletions cut 2 bases from V and 10 bases from J, with 17 bases between. This CDR3 has 14 residues. The CDR3 protein is CASSIRSLGPGAFF. CDR3 bases: TGTGCCAGTAGTATAAGATCGCTGGGGCCGGGAGCTTTCTTT.

There are a few counts of this clone. V is TRBV6-1 and J is TRBJ2-3; D is possibly TRBD1 (5 bases). Germline values: CDR1 MNHNS, CDR2 SASEGT. This CDR3 spans 14 amino acids. V dropped 2 bases and J dropped 6 bases, with 12 bases sitting between them. As DNA, the CDR3 is TGTGCCAGCAGTGAACAGGGTGTACTGGATACGCAGTATTTT. It is translated as CASSEQGVLDTQYF.

The chain combines TRBV28 with TRBJ2-3; D is possibly TRBD2 (6 bases). CDR1 is MDHEN, CDR2 SYDVKM, per germline. V lost 3 bases and J lost 6, with 13 bases in between. The CDR3 totals 14 residues. CDR3 loop: CASSLTSSKDTQYF. CDR3 DNA sequence: TGTGCCAGCAGTTTGACTAGTTCTAAGGATACGCAGTATTTT.

This clone is a singleton in its sample. The chain joins TRBV18 to TRBJ2-1, with TRBD1 identical over 9 bases. This CDR3 spans 15 amino acids. J was trimmed by 4 bases and V by 3 bases; bases with no gene match: 4. CDR1 and CDR2 from the germline V gene are KGHSH and LQKENI. CDR3 nucleotide sequence: TGTGCCAGCTCACCCGGGACAGGGATGTACAATGAGCAGTTCTTC. Amino acid sequence: CASSPGTGMYNEQFF.